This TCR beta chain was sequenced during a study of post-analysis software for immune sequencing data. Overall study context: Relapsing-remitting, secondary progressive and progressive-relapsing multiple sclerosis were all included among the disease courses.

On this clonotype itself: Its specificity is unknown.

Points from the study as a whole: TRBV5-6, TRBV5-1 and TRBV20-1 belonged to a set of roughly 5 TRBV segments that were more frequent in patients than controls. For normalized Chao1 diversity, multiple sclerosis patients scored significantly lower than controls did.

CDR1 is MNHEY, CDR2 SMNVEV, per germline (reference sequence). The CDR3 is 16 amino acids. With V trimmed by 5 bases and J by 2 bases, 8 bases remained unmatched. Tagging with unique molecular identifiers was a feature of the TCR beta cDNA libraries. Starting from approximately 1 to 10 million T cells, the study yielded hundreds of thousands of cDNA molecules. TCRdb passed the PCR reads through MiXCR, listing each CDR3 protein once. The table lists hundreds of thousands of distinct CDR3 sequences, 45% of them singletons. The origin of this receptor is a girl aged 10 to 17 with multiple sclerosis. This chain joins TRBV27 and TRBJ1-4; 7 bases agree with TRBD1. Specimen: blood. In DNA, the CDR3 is TGTGCCAGCAGTCGCGGCGACAGGGACACTAATGAAAAACTGTTTTTT. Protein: CASSRGDRDTNEKLFF.